The 15 T cell receptor delta chains listed next were all sequenced from one sample in a study of gamma delta lymphoproliferative disorders and STAT genes. The receptor sequences were amplified from genomic DNA of peripheral blood mononuclear cells. TCRdb redid clone calling on the multiplex PCR reads using CATT. The data contain 3,100 or so delta-chain clones, about 1.2% of them singletons. The sample taken for sequencing was blood. The source is a human donor in good health.

This clone was found a few times. A read error likely explains why the TCRdb protein, taken from a much larger clone, differs from this DNA's translation at residue 6; the protein shown is translated from the DNA. The V and J genes are TRDV2 and TRDJ1; TRDD3 is a possible D gene (5 bases). The CDR3 has 19 amino acids. The germline V and J ends were trimmed by 0 bases and 0 bases, with 22 bases remaining between them. Germline V gives CDR1 GEAIGNYY, CDR2 EKD. CDR3 in amino acids: CACDTVSRGSDQNTDKLIF. Written as DNA, the CDR3 is TGTGCCTGTGACACCGTCTCAAGGGGGTCGGACCAGAACACCGATAAACTCATCTTT.

This clone was counted ten times or more. Given a much more abundant clone one base away, this may be a read error. The CDR3 bases are TGTGCCTGTGACCCCGTCGCTGGGGGACCGAACACCGATAAACCCATCTTT. Protein: CACDPVAGGPNTDKPIF. This sequence joins TRDV2 and TRDJ1, with 8 bases fitting TRDD3. CDR1 and CDR2 (germline): GEAIGNYY, EKD. The CDR3 is 17 amino acids.

Details on this clone: TCRdb's protein for this DNA is that of a much larger clone and differs from the translation at residue 5, likely a read error; the protein shown is the DNA translation. For the J gene the call is TRDJ3; the V gene lacks a call; the table calls TRDD3, which could not be checked here. This CDR3 contains 19 residues. The CDR3 sequence is CACDCMGDTPTWDTRQMFF. The CDR3 DNA reads TGTGCCTGTGACTGCATGGGGGATACCCCAACCTGGGACACCCGACAGATGTTTTTC.

This clone appeared a few times. It differs at one base from a far larger clone, so likely a read error. Different DNA sequences within this sample yield the same CDR3. The rearrangement uses TRDV2 and TRDJ3, with a possible D match to TRDD3 (6 bases). This CDR3 comprises 16 residues. Germline values: CDR1 GEAIGNYY, CDR2 EKD. The CDR3 is CACDTLGTWDTRQMFF. DNA of the CDR3: TGTGCCTGCGACACGCTGGGGACCTGGGACACCCGACAGATGTTTTTC.

This clone was detected a few times. The TCRdb protein comes from a much larger clone and disagrees with this DNA's translation at residue 6, likely due to a read error; the protein given here is derived from the DNA. The chain has TRDV2 and TRDJ1, with TRDD3 matching 9 bases. CDR3 length: 15 amino acids. Germline CDR1 reads GEAIGNYY; CDR2 reads EKD. Trimming at V came to 3 bases and at J to 3 bases, leaving 7 bases not matched to a gene. CDR3 nucleotides: TGTGCCTGTGACGCGCCTGGGGGATCGGCCGATAAACTCATCTTT. The encoded protein is CACDAPGGSADKLIF.

By share, this clone ranks as medium-sized. The J gene is TRDJ1, the V gene TRDV1; the match to TRDD3 covers 7 bases. This CDR3 contains 22 residues. Germline values: CDR1 TSWWSYY, CDR2 QGS. Trimming removed 0 bases from V and 3 bases from J; junction bases left unmatched: 25. CDR3 sequence: CALGELRRDLPGYPNGADKLIF. As DNA, the CDR3 is TGTGCTCTTGGGGAACTGAGGAGAGATTTGCCGGGATACCCCAACGGGGCCGATAAACTCATCTTT.

No V gene was called here, but the J gene is TRDJ1; the DNA was not compared with TRDD3, the D call given in the table. The CDR3 is made up of 13 amino acids. The CDR3 loop is CASTGSGGGKLIF. The CDR3 nucleotides read TGTGCCTCCACCGGAAGTGGGGGGGGTAAACTCATCTTT.

Concerning this clone: It is likely a read error: a sequence one base away is far more abundant. The sample has other DNA sequences that encode this CDR3 too. This rearrangement joins TRDV2 to TRDJ1; TRDD3 aligns across 8 bases. The V segment lost 0 bases and the J segment 2 bases; nucleotides outside the gene matches: 13. This CDR3 comprises 18 residues. The germline gives CDR1 GEAIGNYY, CDR2 EKD. The CDR3 DNA reads TGTGCCTGTGACACCGTTGGGCTGGGGGACACTCGAACCGATAAACTCATCTTT. Translation: CACDTVGLGDTRTDKLIF.

This clone was seen more than once but under ten times. TCRdb's protein, taken from a much larger clone, differs from this DNA's translation at residue 12, likely owing to a read error; the protein displayed comes from the DNA. J is TRDJ1 and V is TRDV2, with 8 bases matching TRDD3. With 1 base clipped from V and 1 base from J, the junction kept 16 bases outside the gene matches. The CDR3 totals 19 residues. CDR1 is GEAIGNYY, CDR2 EKD, per germline. DNA of the CDR3: TGTGCCTGTGACACAATGACTTTGACGGGGATACACTCCACCGATAAACTCATCTTT. As protein: CACDTMTLTGIHSTDKLIF.

This clone has just a few counts. The TCRdb protein comes from a much larger clone and disagrees with this DNA's translation at residue 5, likely due to a read error; the protein given here is derived from the DNA. The rearrangement links TRDV2 to TRDJ1; D unresolved. Germline V lookup: CDR1 GEAIGNYY, CDR2 EKD. The V end lost 3 bases, the J end lost 1 base, and 14 bases lay between the germline ends. The CDR3 is 15 residues long. CDR3 loop: CACDAVGWATDKLIF. CDR3 in DNA: TGTGCCTGTGACGCGGTTGGATGGGCCACCGATAAACTCATCTTT.

This clone is hyperexpanded within its sample. Other DNA sequences within the sample encode an identical CDR3. The chain carries TRDV2 and TRDJ1, with 7 bases that match TRDD3. The germline V gene has CDR1 GEAIGNYY and CDR2 EKD. The V and J ends lost 2 bases and 9 bases, in that order; junction bases with no gene match: 11. CDR3 length equals 14 residues. The CDR3 nucleotides read TGTGCCTGTGACAGTCTCGGGGGATTAATGGAACTCATCTTT. This codes for CACDSLGGLMELIF.

In this sample, this clone is medium-sized (0.01 to 0.1%). It is unclear where the CDR3 begins or ends on the DNA, so no DNA is shown, and the CDR3 is as TCRdb lists it. Other DNA sequences of this sample code for an identical CDR3. The chain has TRAV29/DV5 and TRDJ1. Germline CDR1 is NSMFDY and CDR2 is ISSIKDK. The length of the CDR3 is 17 amino acids, counting both ends. CDR3 amino acids: CSVLLCSNHSRGVKLIF.

Comment on this clone: A read error is likely here: a far larger clone is one base away. Different DNA sequences within this sample yield the same CDR3. This chain links TRDV2 with TRDJ1; D is possibly TRDD3 (5 bases). This CDR3 region has 19 residues. V was shortened by 3 bases and J by 2 bases, with 27 bases between the two germline ends. The germline V gene encodes CDR1 GEAIGNYY and CDR2 EKD. Here the CDR3 DNA reads TGTGCCTGTGACCCGCTTAACTTGTTGGGGACCTCCTTTACCGATAAACTCATCTTT. Its translation is CACDPLNLLGTSFTDKLIF.

The chain employs TRDV2 and TRDJ1; the match to TRDD3 covers 11 bases. Losses at the gene ends were 0 bases for V and 1 base for J; bases not matched to a gene: 12. Germline assignment: CDR1 GEAIGNYY and CDR2 EKD. The CDR3 covers 19 residues. The CDR3 sequence: CACDTGGWGIRGVTDKLIF. The DNA of the CDR3 is TGTGCCTGTGACACCGGGGGATGGGGGATACGCGGGGTCACCGATAAACTCATCTTT.

By share, this clone counts as large. The chain employs TRDV2 and TRDJ1; 11 bases map to TRDD3. The ends lost 0 bases at V and 0 bases at J; junction bases unmatched: 14. This CDR3 comprises 20 residues. The germline CDR1 and CDR2 sequences are GEAIGNYY and EKD. CDR3 residues: CACDTVSLGDTRRYTDKLIF. CDR3 bases: TGTGCCTGTGACACCGTTTCTTTGGGGGATACGCGTCGTTACACCGATAAACTCATCTTT.